This T cell receptor beta chain was sequenced in a study of blood T cell repertoires in COVID-19. For the study at large: COVID-19 samples collected from the United States, Italy and Spain covered acute and convalescent phases. Sample material is recorded as cDNA or gDNA derived from T cells, B-cell-depleted T cells, or PBMCs.

This CDR3 spans 14 amino acids. Germline V gene lookup returns CDR1 MNHEY and CDR2 SMNVEV (reference sequence). V lost 5 bases, J lost 4 bases, and 14 bases lay in between. In the study's own analysis: By means of reference gene primer amplification, nucleated cell counts were estimated. This table comes from immunoSEQ multiplex PCR, and its TCRdb copy is limited to in-frame clones, with some not included. V, J and clone size derive from that table, while D and trimming were established from the DNA sequence. Of some 30,000 clones listed, about 83% are singletons. The sequence was obtained from a man aged 65 to 79 with active COVID-19. The rearrangement joins TRBV27 to TRBJ1-2, with a possible D match to TRBD1 (6 bases). Specimen: peripheral blood. The CDR3 DNA reads as TGTGCCAGCAGTCAGGGGCCCGGAACCTATGGCTACACCTTC. The encoded protein is CASSQGPGTYGYTF.